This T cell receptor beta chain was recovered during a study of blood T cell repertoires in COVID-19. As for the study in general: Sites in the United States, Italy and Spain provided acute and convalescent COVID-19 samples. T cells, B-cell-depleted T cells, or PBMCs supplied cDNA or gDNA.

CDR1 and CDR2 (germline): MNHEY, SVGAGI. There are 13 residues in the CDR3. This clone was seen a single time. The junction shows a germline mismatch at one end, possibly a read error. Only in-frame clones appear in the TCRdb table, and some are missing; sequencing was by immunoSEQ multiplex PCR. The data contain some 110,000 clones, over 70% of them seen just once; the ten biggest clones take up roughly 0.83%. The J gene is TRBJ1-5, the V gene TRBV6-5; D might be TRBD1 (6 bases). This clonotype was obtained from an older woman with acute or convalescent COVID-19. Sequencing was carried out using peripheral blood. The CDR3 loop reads CASREDSNQPQHF. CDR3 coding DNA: TGTGCCAGCAGGGAGGACAGCAATCAACCCCAGCATTTT.